These 24 T cell receptor beta chains originate from one sample sequenced in a study of T cell responses to AZD1222 COVID-19 vaccine. Clones were sequenced by immunoSEQ multiplex PCR, and TCRdb holds only the in-frame ones, with some missing. The table includes tens of thousands of clones, approximately 85% detected once. The sequences come from peripheral blood, collected 28 days after the second AZD1222 dose. The receptor source for this set is an adult who received the AZD1222 COVID-19 vaccine.

V is TRBV7-3 and J is TRBJ2-5; 11 bases are a match to TRBD2. Germline CDR1 and CDR2: SGHTA and FQGTGA. CDR3 length: 14 amino acids. J was trimmed by 4 bases and V by 5 bases; bases with no gene match: 3. Written as DNA, the CDR3 is TGTGCCAGCAGCCCGGGACTAGCGGCAGAGACCCAGTACTTC. It codes for CASSPGLAAETQYF.

A single count supports this clone. The V and J genes are TRBV6-5 and TRBJ2-2, with 7 positions matching TRBD1. After removal of 0 bases from V and 4 bases from J, the junction contained 5 bases not matched to a gene. Germline assignment: CDR1 MNHEY and CDR2 SVGAGI. The CDR3 is 16 residues long. The DNA of the CDR3 is TGTGCCAGCAGTTACTCCGGGACAGCCGTCACCGGGGAGCTGTTTTTT. This translates into CASSYSGTAVTGELFF.

The genes are TRBV4-2 and TRBJ1-4; no reliable D call. Germline V lookup: CDR1 LGHNA, CDR2 YNFKEQ. Deletions cut 0 bases from V and 8 bases from J, with 10 bases between. This CDR3 comprises 14 residues. The DNA of the CDR3 is TGTGCCAGCAGCCAAGATATTTATCCCGAAAAACTGTTTTTT. Amino acids: CASSQDIYPEKLFF.

The chain couples TRBV2 to TRBJ1-4, with 10 bases aligning to TRBD1. V was clipped by 6 bases and J by 8 bases; unmatched bases: 6. The CDR3 consists of 14 residues. CDR1 and CDR2 from the germline V gene are SNHLY and FYNNEI. CDR3 bases: TGTGCCAGCAGACAGGACAGGGGGAACGAAAAACTGTTTTTT. It codes for CASRQDRGNEKLFF.

The chain has TRBV7-2 and TRBJ1-5, with D perhaps TRBD1 (5 bases). The CDR3 contains 13 residues. The V and J ends lost 5 bases and 4 bases respectively, with 9 bases between them. CDR1 is SGHTA, CDR2 FQGNSA, per germline. CDR3 residues: CASSRDRNQPQHF. The CDR3 bases are TGTGCCAGCAGCAGGGACCGAAATCAGCCCCAGCATTTT.

V is TRBV6-4 and J is TRBJ1-1, with 12 bases lining up with TRBD1. There are 14 residues in the CDR3. Germline V CDR1 and CDR2: MRHNA, SNTAGT. V shed 2 bases and J 11 bases; nucleotides not matched to a gene: 6. The CDR3 region is CASSDPGQGAIAFF. CDR3 in DNA: TGTGCCAGCAGTGACCCGGGACAGGGGGCGATTGCTTTCTTT.

J is TRBJ2-2 and V is TRBV27; 7 nucleotides line up with TRBD1. This CDR3 spans 14 amino acids. Unmatched junction bases numbered 12, after V lost 9 bases and J lost 8 bases. Germline V gives CDR1 MNHEY, CDR2 SMNVEV (reference sequence). The CDR3 DNA reads as TGTGCCAGTAAAGGACAGGCCATTTCTGGGGAGCTGTTTTTT. It translates to CASKGQAISGELFF.

This sequence joins TRBV28 and TRBJ1-5, with 9 positions matching TRBD1. The CDR3 consists of 16 residues. V dropped 5 bases and J dropped 4; count of bases not matched to a gene: 9. The germline V gene encodes CDR1 MDHEN and CDR2 SYDVKM. CDR3 nucleotides: TGTGCCAGCAGTCCTGGGACAGGGAGTTTAAATCAGCCCCAGCATTTT. Amino acids: CASSPGTGSLNQPQHF. Together with reference TRBV28 and TRBJ1-5, the CDR3 gives the full variable domain: DVKVTQSSRYLVKRTGEKVFLECVQDMDHENMFWYRQDPGLGLRLIYFSYDVKMKEKGDIPEGYSVSREKKERFSLILESASTNQTSMYLCASSPGTGSLNQPQHFGDGTRLSIL.

This sequence joins TRBV20-1 and TRBJ2-3; 7 nucleotides agree with TRBD1. The CDR3 loop spans 15 amino acids. The junction had 14 bases not matched to a gene; V was cut back by 3 bases and J by 8 bases. Germline V gives CDR1 DFQATT, CDR2 SNEGSKA (reference sequence). CDR3 in amino acids: CSASGQGDLGGTQYF. CDR3 coding DNA: TGCAGTGCTAGTGGGCAGGGGGATTTAGGAGGTACGCAGTATTTT.

V is TRBV5-6 and J is TRBJ1-2, with unresolved D. V was trimmed by 0 bases and J by 0 bases, leaving 9 bases between them. Germline CDR1 and CDR2: SGHDT and YYEEEE. The CDR3 loop spans 15 amino acids. CDR3 bases: TGTGCCAGCAGCTTGGACCACGGGTCTAACTATGGCTACACCTTC. Residues: CASSLDHGSNYGYTF.

The chain recombines TRBV30 with TRBJ1-4; TRBD1 might be the D (6 bases). Trimming cost V 5 bases and J 7 bases, with 14 bases left between them. The length of the CDR3 is 13 residues. Germline values: CDR1 GTSNPN, CDR2 SVGIG (reference sequence). The CDR3 sequence: CAWSSGAGEKLFF. The CDR3 coding sequence is TGTGCCTGGTCATCAGGGGCGGGTGAAAAACTGTTTTTT. The variable domain in full, with the rest retrieved from reference TRBV30 and TRBJ1-4, is SQTIHQWPATLVQPVGSPLSLECTVEGTSNPNLYWYRQAAGRGLQLLFYSVGIGQISSEVPQNLSASRPQDRQFILSSKKLLLSDSGFYLCAWSSGAGEKLFFGSGTQLSVL.

DNA for the CDR3: TGTGCCAGCCGGCGTAGTCAGAACACCGGGGAGCTGTTTTTT. Translation gives CASRRSQNTGELFF. The chain links TRBV2 to TRBJ2-2; D is ambiguous. CDR1 is SNHLY, CDR2 FYNNEI, per germline. Trimming stripped 8 bases from V and 1 base from J, with 11 bases between. The CDR3 spans 14 residues.

V usage is TRBV7-2 and J usage is TRBJ2-7, with a tentative D call TRBD2 (6 bases). Trimming removed 7 bases from V and 0 bases from J, with 13 bases in between. CDR3 size: 14 residues. Germline loops: CDR1 SGHTA, CDR2 FQGNSA. The CDR3: CASNSGDSSYEQYF. The DNA of the CDR3 is TGTGCCAGCAACTCGGGAGACAGCTCCTACGAGCAGTACTTC.

V is TRBV28 and J is TRBJ1-3, with D unresolved. Germline CDR1 reads MDHEN; CDR2 reads SYDVKM. The V gene lost 2 bases and the J gene lost 6 bases, with 14 bases spanning the gap. This CDR3 has 15 amino acids. Written as DNA, the CDR3 is TGTGCCAGCAGTTTAAACAGCCAGACCTCAAACACCATATATTTT. Its translation is CASSLNSQTSNTIYF.

The chain combines TRBV5-1 with TRBJ2-7; D could derive from TRBD1 or TRBD2 (5 bases each). V was pared by 1 base and J by 2 bases, with 10 bases between. CDR3 size: 14 residues. CDR1 is SGHRS, CDR2 YFSETQ, per germline. The CDR3: CASSLPGTTYEQYF. In DNA, the CDR3 is TGCGCCAGCAGCTTGCCCGGGACGACCTACGAGCAGTACTTC.

The chain has TRBV7-2 and TRBJ1-6; TRBD1 matches 8 bases. Germline loops: CDR1 SGHTA, CDR2 FQGNSA. The CDR3 extends over 17 amino acids. Trimming took 5 bases from V and 2 from J; bases not matched to a gene: 8. The CDR3 nucleotides read TGTGCCAGCAGCCCGCGACAGGGGAGGGCCTATAATTCACCCCTCCACTTT. It is translated as CASSPRQGRAYNSPLHF.

The rearrangement links TRBV6-6 to TRBJ2-1; D possibly corresponds to TRBD1 (5 bases). The CDR3 is 14 residues long. Germline CDR1 MNHNY, CDR2 SVGAGI (reference sequence). Deletions cut 7 bases from V and 1 base from J, with 11 bases between. CDR3 protein: CASNLGDSYNEQFF. Here the CDR3 DNA reads TGTGCCAGCAACTTAGGGGATTCCTACAATGAGCAGTTCTTC.

The genes are TRBV2 and TRBJ2-5, with 8 bases identical to TRBD1. CDR3 size: 14 residues. V shed 4 bases and J 5 bases; nucleotides not matched to a gene: 6. Germline values: CDR1 SNHLY, CDR2 FYNNEI. Written as DNA, the CDR3 is TGTGCCAGCAGTGCGGGACAGGACAAGGAGACCCAGTACTTC. Its protein is CASSAGQDKETQYF.

The chain uses TRBV5-4 and TRBJ1-2; D is unclear. Germline values: CDR1 SGHNT, CDR2 YYREEE (reference sequence). V lost 4 bases, J lost 6 bases, and 13 bases lay in between. The CDR3 contains 13 residues. CDR3 in amino acids: CASSPDPRNGYTF. The CDR3 bases are TGTGCCAGCAGCCCAGACCCAAGGAATGGCTACACCTTC. The whole variable domain, filled in from reference TRBV5-4 and TRBJ1-2, reads ETGVTQSPTHLIKTRGQQVTLRCSSQSGHNTVSWYQQALGQGPQFIFQYYREEENGRGNFPPRFSGLQFPNYSSELNVNALELDDSALYLCASSPDPRNGYTFGSGTRLTVV.

The chain carries TRBV4-1 and TRBJ2-2, with D possibly matching TRBD2 (5 bases). This CDR3 has 17 residues. CDR1 is MGHRA, CDR2 YSYEKL, per germline. Between the trimmed V and J ends, which lost 3 bases and 2 bases, there was a span of 16 bases. CDR3 nucleotide sequence: TGCGCCAGCAGCCACGCACTAGGGCAAGCCAACACCGGGGAGCTGTTTTTT. Amino acids: CASSHALGQANTGELFF.

The rearrangement uses TRBV19 and TRBJ1-5; the D gene is possibly TRBD1 (5 bases). CDR1 is LNHDA, CDR2 SQIVND, per germline (reference sequence). The germline V and J ends were trimmed by 7 bases and 4 bases, with 11 bases remaining between them. The CDR3 runs 13 residues. CDR3 loop: CASTKGLNQPQHF. CDR3 sequence (DNA): TGTGCCAGTACTAAGGGGCTAAATCAGCCCCAGCATTTT.

This sequence joins TRBV11-1 and TRBJ1-2; D is possibly TRBD1 (5 bases). The germline gives CDR1 SGHAT, CDR2 FQDESV (reference sequence). The CDR3 contains 17 residues. The germline V and J ends were trimmed by 0 bases and 7 bases, with 21 bases remaining between them. The CDR3 bases are TGTGCCAGCAGCTTAGCCCAGCCAGGGACGCAGGGAAGTGGCTACACCTTC. Translation gives CASSLAQPGTQGSGYTF.

The chain combines TRBV18 with TRBJ1-1, with TRBD1 as a possible D gene (6 bases). V shed 3 bases and J shed 1 base, with 12 bases lying between them. The CDR3 spans 15 residues. Germline CDR1 and CDR2: KGHSH and LQKENI. CDR3 protein: CASSPVTGTNTEAFF. DNA of the CDR3: TGTGCCAGCTCACCGGTTACAGGGACGAACACTGAAGCTTTCTTT.

V gene TRBV5-4 combines with J gene TRBJ1-1; weak D call: TRBD1 (5 bases). Trimming removed 4 bases at V and 0 bases at J, with 13 bases between. This CDR3 is built from 15 residues. CDR1 and CDR2 (germline): SGHNT, YYREEE (reference sequence). CDR3 protein: CASSRGDGMNTEAFF. The DNA for the CDR3 is TGTGCCAGCAGCCGAGGGGACGGCATGAACACTGAAGCTTTCTTT.